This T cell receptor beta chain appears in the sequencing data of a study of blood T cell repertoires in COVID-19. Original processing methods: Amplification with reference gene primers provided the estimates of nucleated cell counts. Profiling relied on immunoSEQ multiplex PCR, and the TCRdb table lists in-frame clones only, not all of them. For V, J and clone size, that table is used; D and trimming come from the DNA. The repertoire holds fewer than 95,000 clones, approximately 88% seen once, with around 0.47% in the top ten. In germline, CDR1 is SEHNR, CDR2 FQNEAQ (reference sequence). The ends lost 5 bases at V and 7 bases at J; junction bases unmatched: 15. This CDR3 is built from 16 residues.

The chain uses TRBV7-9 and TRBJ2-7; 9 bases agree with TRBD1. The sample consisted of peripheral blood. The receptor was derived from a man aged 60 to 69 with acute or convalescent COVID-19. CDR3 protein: CASSPAGQGLMREQYF. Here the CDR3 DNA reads TGTGCCAGCAGCCCAGCGGGACAGGGACTTATGCGAGAGCAGTACTTC.